Sequencing of this T cell receptor beta chain was carried out in a study of cytomegalovirus exposure and HLA in healthy donors. This CDR3 has 14 residues. The V segment lost 3 bases and the J segment 5 bases; nucleotides outside the gene matches: 6. Germline CDR1 and CDR2: LGHNA and YSLEER. This clone occurred a few times. Researchers ran the PCR with 60 Vbeta and 13 Jbeta primers. Some clones are missing from TCRdb's copy, which holds only in-frame ones; the method was immunoSEQ multiplex PCR. The sample lists over 100,000 clones; around 75% were seen once. The origin of this receptor is a woman aged 25 to 39 in good health and CMV-seronegative. The sequenced sample consisted of PBMCs. V usage is TRBV4-3 and J usage is TRBJ1-1, with TRBD1 matching over 7 bases. The CDR3 sequence is CASSHTGVGTEAFF. The DNA of the CDR3 is TGCGCCAGCAGCCACACAGGGGTTGGTACTGAAGCTTTCTTT.